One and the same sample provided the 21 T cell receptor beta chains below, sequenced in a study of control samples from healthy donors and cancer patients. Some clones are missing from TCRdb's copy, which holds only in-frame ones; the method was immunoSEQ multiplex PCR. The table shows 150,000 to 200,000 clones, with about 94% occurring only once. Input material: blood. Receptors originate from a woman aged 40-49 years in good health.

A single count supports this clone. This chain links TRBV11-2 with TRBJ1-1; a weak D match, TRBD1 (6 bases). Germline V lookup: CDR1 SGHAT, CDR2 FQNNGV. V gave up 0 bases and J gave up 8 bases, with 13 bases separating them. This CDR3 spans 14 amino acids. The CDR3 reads CASSLERFTGEAFF. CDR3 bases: TGTGCCAGCAGCTTAGAACGTTTTACAGGGGAAGCTTTCTTT.

The DNA of the CDR3 is TGTGCCAGCAGTCTCCAGCGGATACCAATTCGCAATGAGCAGTTCTTC. Its translation: CASSLQRIPIRNEQFF. V is TRBV27 and J is TRBJ2-1; tentative D call: TRBD2 (5 bases). The germline V and J ends were trimmed by 5 bases and 6 bases, with 20 bases remaining between them. Germline CDR1 reads MNHEY; CDR2 reads SMNVEV (reference sequence). The CDR3 is 16 residues long.

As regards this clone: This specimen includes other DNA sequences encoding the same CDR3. CDR3 coding DNA: TGTGCCAGCAGCCCGACAGGAGAGACCCAGTACTTC. Encoded protein: CASSPTGETQYF. The rearrangement links TRBV7-3 to TRBJ2-5; D is possibly TRBD1 (6 bases). This CDR3 has 12 amino acids. Germline-derived CDR1 and CDR2 are SGHTA and FQGTGA. Trimming removed 5 bases from V and 4 bases from J, with 8 bases in between.

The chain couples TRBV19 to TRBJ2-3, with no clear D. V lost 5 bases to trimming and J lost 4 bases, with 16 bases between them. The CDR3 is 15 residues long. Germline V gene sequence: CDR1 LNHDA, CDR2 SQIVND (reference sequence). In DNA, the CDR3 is TGTGCCAGTAGTTCAGAAGGCCGGGTGGCAGATACGCAGTATTTT. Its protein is CASSSEGRVADTQYF.

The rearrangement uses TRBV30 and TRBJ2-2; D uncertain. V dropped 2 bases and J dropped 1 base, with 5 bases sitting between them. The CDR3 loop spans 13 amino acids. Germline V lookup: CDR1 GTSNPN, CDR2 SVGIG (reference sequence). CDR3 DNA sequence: TGTGCCTGGAGTCGTCAGAACACCGGGGAGCTGTTTTTT. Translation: CAWSRQNTGELFF.

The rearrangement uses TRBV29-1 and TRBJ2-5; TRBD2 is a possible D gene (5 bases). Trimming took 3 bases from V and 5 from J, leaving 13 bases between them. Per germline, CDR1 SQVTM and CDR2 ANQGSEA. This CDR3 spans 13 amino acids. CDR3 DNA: TGCAGCGTTGACGGGGAGTTATCGGAGACCCAGTACTTC. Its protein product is CSVDGELSETQYF. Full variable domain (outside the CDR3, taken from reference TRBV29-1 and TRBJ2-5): SAVISQKPSRDICQRGTSLTIQCQVDSQVTMMFWYRQQPGQSLTLIATANQGSEATYESGFVIDKFPISRPNLTFSTLTVSNMSPEDSSIYLCSVDGELSETQYFGPGTRLLVL.

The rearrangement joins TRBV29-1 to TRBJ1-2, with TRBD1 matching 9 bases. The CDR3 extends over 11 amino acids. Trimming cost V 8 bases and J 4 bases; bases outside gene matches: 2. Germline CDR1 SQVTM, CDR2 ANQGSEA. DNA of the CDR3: TGCAGCACGGACAGGGGCTATGGCTACACCTTC. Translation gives CSTDRGYGYTF.

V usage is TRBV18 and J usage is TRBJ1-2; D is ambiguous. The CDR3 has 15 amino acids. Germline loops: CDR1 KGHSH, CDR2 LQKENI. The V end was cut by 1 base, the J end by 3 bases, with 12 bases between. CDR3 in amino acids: CASSPRRFDDYGYTF. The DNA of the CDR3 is TGTGCCAGCTCACCACGGAGGTTTGATGACTATGGCTACACCTTC.

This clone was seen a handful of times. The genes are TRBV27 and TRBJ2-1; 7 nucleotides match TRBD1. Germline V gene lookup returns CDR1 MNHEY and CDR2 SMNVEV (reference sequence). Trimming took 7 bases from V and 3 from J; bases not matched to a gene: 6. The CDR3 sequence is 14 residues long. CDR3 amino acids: CASNVAGGYNEQFF. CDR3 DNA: TGTGCCAGCAACGTGGCAGGGGGCTACAATGAGCAGTTCTTC.

The CDR3 is CASSQQGLPQPQHF. The CDR3 coding sequence is TGTGCCAGCAGCCAACAGGGTCTCCCTCAGCCCCAGCATTTT. The genes are TRBV6-6 and TRBJ1-5; perhaps TRBD1 as D (6 bases). The CDR3 sequence is 14 residues long. Trimming removed 6 bases from V and 6 bases from J, with 15 bases in between. The V gene's germline CDR1 is MNHNY and CDR2 SVGAGI (reference sequence).

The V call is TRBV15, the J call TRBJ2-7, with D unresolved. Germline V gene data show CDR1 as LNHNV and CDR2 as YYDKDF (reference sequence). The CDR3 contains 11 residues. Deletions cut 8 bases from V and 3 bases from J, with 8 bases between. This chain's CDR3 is CATCLYYEQYF. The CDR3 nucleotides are TGTGCCACCTGCCTCTACTACGAGCAGTACTTC.

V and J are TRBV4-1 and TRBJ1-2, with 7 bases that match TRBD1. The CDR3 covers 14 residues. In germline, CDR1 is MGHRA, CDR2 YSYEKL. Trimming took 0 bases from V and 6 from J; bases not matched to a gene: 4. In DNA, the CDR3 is TGCGCCAGCAGCCAAGATTACAGGGGACATGGCTACACCTTC. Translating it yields CASSQDYRGHGYTF.

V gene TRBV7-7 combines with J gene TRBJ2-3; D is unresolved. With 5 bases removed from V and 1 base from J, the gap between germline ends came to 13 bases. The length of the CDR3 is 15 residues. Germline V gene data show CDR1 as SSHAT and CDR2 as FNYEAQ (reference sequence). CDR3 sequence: CASSPGGGGTDTQYF. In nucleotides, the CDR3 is TGTGCCAGCAGCCCCGGCGGTGGGGGCACAGATACGCAGTATTTT.

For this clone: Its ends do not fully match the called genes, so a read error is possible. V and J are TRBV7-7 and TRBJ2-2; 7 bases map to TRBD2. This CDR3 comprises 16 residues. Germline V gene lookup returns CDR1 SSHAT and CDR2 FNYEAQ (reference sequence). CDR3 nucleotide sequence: TGTGCTAGCAGTCGTAGACCGGGAGGTACCACCGGGGAGCTGTTTTTT. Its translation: CASSRRPGGTTGELFF.

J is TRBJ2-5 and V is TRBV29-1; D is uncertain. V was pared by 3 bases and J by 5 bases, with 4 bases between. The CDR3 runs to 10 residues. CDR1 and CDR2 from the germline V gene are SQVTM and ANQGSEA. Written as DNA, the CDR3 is TGCAGCGTTGATCGGGAGACCCAGTACTTC. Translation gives CSVDRETQYF.

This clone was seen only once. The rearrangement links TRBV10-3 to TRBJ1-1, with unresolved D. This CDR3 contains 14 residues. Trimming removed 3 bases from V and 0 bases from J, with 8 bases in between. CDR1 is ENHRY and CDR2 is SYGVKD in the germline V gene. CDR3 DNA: TGTGCCATCAGTGAAGGCGGCGTGAACACTGAAGCTTTCTTT. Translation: CAISEGGVNTEAFF.

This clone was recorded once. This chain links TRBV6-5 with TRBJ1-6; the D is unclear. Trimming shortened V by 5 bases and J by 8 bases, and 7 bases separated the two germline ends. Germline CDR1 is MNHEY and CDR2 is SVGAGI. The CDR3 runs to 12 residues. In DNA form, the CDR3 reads TGTGCCAGCAGTCCGTTGGATTCACCCCTCCACTTT. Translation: CASSPLDSPLHF.

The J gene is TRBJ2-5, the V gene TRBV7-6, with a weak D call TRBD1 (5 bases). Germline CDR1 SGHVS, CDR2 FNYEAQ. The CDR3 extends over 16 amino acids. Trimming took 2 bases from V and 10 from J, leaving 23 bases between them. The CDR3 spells CASSLSVRQQKRGQYF. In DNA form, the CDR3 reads TGTGCCAGCAGCTTATCTGTGAGACAGCAAAAGAGAGGCCAGTACTTC.

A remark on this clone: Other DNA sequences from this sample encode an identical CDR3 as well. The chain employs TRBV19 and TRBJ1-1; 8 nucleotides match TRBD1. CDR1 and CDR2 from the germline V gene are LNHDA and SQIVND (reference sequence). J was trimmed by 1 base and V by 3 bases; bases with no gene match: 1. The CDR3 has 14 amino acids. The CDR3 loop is CASSIDRGNTEAFF. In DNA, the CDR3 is TGTGCCAGTAGTATTGACAGGGGGAACACTGAAGCTTTCTTT.

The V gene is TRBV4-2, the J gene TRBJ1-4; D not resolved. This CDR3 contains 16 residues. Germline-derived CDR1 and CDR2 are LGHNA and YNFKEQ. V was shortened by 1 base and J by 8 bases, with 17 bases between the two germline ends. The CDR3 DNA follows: TGTGCCAGCAGCCAAGCTTCTCGGACTAGCGAAGAAAAACTGTTTTTT. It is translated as CASSQASRTSEEKLFF.

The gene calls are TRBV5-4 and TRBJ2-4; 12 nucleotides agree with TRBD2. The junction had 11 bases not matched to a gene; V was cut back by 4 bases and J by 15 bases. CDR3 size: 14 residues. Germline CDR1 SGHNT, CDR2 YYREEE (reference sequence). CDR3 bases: TGTGCCAGCAGCATAGGACTAGCGGGATCAGCGCTGTACTTC. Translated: CASSIGLAGSALYF.